This T cell receptor beta chain stems from a study of beta chain features in type 1 diabetes. Expressed TCRB transcripts got sequenced, as all isolated RNA was reverse transcribed. Only in-frame clones appear in the TCRdb table, and some are missing; sequencing was by immunoSEQ multiplex PCR. Found here are roughly 500,000 clones, about 29% of them singletons; the top ten hold 0.065%. The germline V gene has CDR1 LNHNV and CDR2 YYDKDF (reference sequence). CDR3 length: 14 residues. The germline V and J ends were trimmed by 5 bases and 2 bases, with 9 bases remaining between them. The specimen was naive CD4+ T cells from blood. The chain combines TRBV15 with TRBJ2-2; a weak D match, TRBD1 (5 bases). The TCR originated in a man aged 18 to 29 in good health. The CDR3 reads CATSRQLNTGELFF. DNA for the CDR3: TGTGCCACCAGCCGACAGTTAAACACCGGGGAGCTGTTTTTT. Filled out from reference TRBV15 and TRBJ2-2, the complete variable domain reads DAMVIQNPRYQVTQFGKPVTLSCSQTLNHNVMYWYQQKSSQAPKLLFHYYDKDFNNEADTPDNFQSRRPNTSFCFLDIRSPGLGDTAMYLCATSRQLNTGELFFGEGSRLTVL.